These 15 T cell receptor beta chains were all obtained from the same sample, sequenced in a study of blood T cell repertoires in COVID-19. Using immunoSEQ multiplex PCR, the repertoire was profiled, and TCRdb retains in-frame clones only, with some absent. The sample has some 88,000 clones, around 88% seen once. Sequenced material: peripheral blood. The receptors come from a man in his sixties with acute or convalescent COVID-19.

This chain uses TRBV7-7 with TRBJ2-1; 7 nucleotides line up with TRBD2. From germline, CDR1 is SSHAT and CDR2 FNYEAQ (reference sequence). The CDR3 sequence is 18 residues long. Trimming at V came to 5 bases and at J to 5 bases, leaving 18 bases not matched to a gene. The CDR3 sequence is CASSPGPRRLAENNEQFF. The CDR3 coding sequence is TGTGCCAGCAGCCCGGGCCCACGAAGGCTAGCGGAGAACAATGAGCAGTTCTTC.

This sequence joins TRBV5-1 and TRBJ2-2, with D possibly being TRBD2 (6 bases). V lost 4 bases, J lost 1 base, and 8 bases lay in between. This CDR3 is 14 amino acids long. In germline, CDR1 is SGHRS, CDR2 YFSETQ. DNA of the CDR3: TGCGCCAGCAGCCGAGCGGGGAACACCGGGGAGCTGTTTTTT. As protein: CASSRAGNTGELFF.

The rearrangement uses TRBV10-1 and TRBJ1-4; unclear D gene. V was pared by 5 bases and J by 8 bases, with 12 bases between. CDR3 length: 13 residues. CDR1 is WNHNN, CDR2 SYGVQD, per germline (reference sequence). This CDR3 reads CASSPGLGEKLFF. CDR3 sequence (DNA): TGCGCCAGCAGTCCGGGTTTAGGCGAAAAACTGTTTTTT.

The chain carries TRBV27 and TRBJ1-5; 9 bases are shared with TRBD1. V lost 5 bases, J lost 5 bases, and 10 bases stayed unmatched. Germline V gene lookup returns CDR1 MNHEY and CDR2 SMNVEV (reference sequence). This CDR3 region has 16 residues. The CDR3 coding sequence is TGTGCCAGCAGTCCGCGGACAGGGGTGATGGATCAGCCCCAGCATTTT. Translating gives CASSPRTGVMDQPQHF.

V is TRBV7-9 and J is TRBJ2-3; no clear D. This CDR3 is built from 15 residues. Germline CDR1 and CDR2: SEHNR and FQNEAQ (reference sequence). Trimming took off 5 bases at V and 2 bases at J, with 14 bases between the two ends. The CDR3: CASSPPAATTDTQYF. CDR3 DNA sequence: TGTGCCAGCAGCCCTCCGGCGGCAACCACAGATACGCAGTATTTT.

The V and J genes are TRBV2 and TRBJ1-4, with D unclear. Germline CDR1 SNHLY, CDR2 FYNNEI. The CDR3 runs to 13 residues. Trimming pared 3 bases from V and 8 bases from J, leaving 10 bases between. Here the CDR3 reads CASSERDFEKLFF. Written as DNA, the CDR3 is TGTGCCAGCAGTGAGCGGGATTTCGAAAAACTGTTTTTT.

This chain uses TRBV5-1 with TRBJ2-1; D may be TRBD2 (5 bases). The germline V gene has CDR1 SGHRS and CDR2 YFSETQ. The CDR3 is 14 amino acids. The ends were cut back, 7 bases at V and 3 bases at J, with 14 bases in the middle. CDR3 nucleotide sequence: TGCGCCAGCGGAGCGGCGCAAGTCTACAATGAGCAGTTCTTC. Residues: CASGAAQVYNEQFF.

CDR3 residues: CASSLGGDLEQFF. The CDR3 DNA reads TGTGCCAGCAGCTTAGGGGGGGACCTCGAGCAGTTCTTC. V and J are TRBV7-2 and TRBJ2-1; D possibly corresponds to TRBD2 (6 bases). The CDR3 extends over 13 amino acids. V was trimmed by 1 base and J by 10 bases, leaving 11 bases between them. Germline V gene data show CDR1 as SGHTA and CDR2 as FQGNSA.

V gene TRBV5-1 combines with J gene TRBJ1-1; 8 bases map to TRBD1. J lost 1 base, V lost 2 bases, and 4 bases had no gene match. The CDR3 is 15 amino acids. Per germline, CDR1 SGHRS and CDR2 YFSETQ. The CDR3 nucleotides are TGCGCCAGCAGCTTACAGGGGGGGCGGAACACTGAAGCTTTCTTT. It codes for CASSLQGGRNTEAFF.

The V and J genes are TRBV30 and TRBJ1-5; D remains unclear. Germline V lookup: CDR1 GTSNPN, CDR2 SVGIG (reference sequence). The V gene lost 0 bases and the J gene lost 6 bases, with 9 bases spanning the gap. The CDR3 covers 13 residues. This chain's CDR3 is CAWSVKGGQPQHF. As DNA, the CDR3 is TGTGCCTGGAGTGTAAAGGGAGGTCAGCCCCAGCATTTT. Variable domain in full (rest from reference TRBV30 and TRBJ1-5): SQTIHQWPATLVQPVGSPLSLECTVEGTSNPNLYWYRQAAGRGLQLLFYSVGIGQISSEVPQNLSASRPQDRQFILSSKKLLLSDSGFYLCAWSVKGGQPQHFGDGTRLSIL.

This chain connects TRBV30 to TRBJ1-1; D unresolved. The CDR3 contains 12 residues. V was pared by 0 bases and J by 7 bases, with 9 bases between. The germline gives CDR1 GTSNPN, CDR2 SVGIG (reference sequence). CDR3 DNA sequence: TGTGCCTGGAGTGTATCTACCCGTGAAGCTTTCTTT. As protein: CAWSVSTREAFF.

CDR3 DNA sequence: TGTGCCAGCCGGGGACAGAGCTCCTACGAGCAGTACTTC. It encodes CASRGQSSYEQYF. V usage is TRBV19 and J usage is TRBJ2-7; TRBD1 matches 7 bases. In germline, CDR1 is LNHDA, CDR2 SQIVND (reference sequence). This CDR3 contains 13 residues. V dropped 9 bases and J dropped 0; count of bases not matched to a gene: 5.

The genes are TRBV18 and TRBJ1-2; possibly TRBD1 for D (5 bases). The CDR3 extends over 15 amino acids. CDR1 is KGHSH and CDR2 is LQKENI in the germline V gene. V lost 3 bases, J lost 0 bases, and 11 bases lay in between. CDR3 nucleotides: TGTGCCAGCTCACCCATGGACATTTCTAACTATGGCTACACCTTC. Translation: CASSPMDISNYGYTF. Filled out from reference TRBV18 and TRBJ1-2, the complete variable domain reads NAGVMQNPRHLVRRRGQEARLRCSPMKGHSHVYWYRQLPEEGLKFMVYLQKENIIDESGMPKERFSAEFPKEGPSILRIQQVVRGDSAAYFCASSPMDISNYGYTFGSGTRLTVV.

This chain uses TRBV11-2 with TRBJ2-7; D is possibly TRBD2 (7 bases). This CDR3 has 15 residues. Germline V gene sequence: CDR1 SGHAT, CDR2 FQNNGV. V lost 5 bases, J lost 2 bases, and 16 bases lay in between. The CDR3 region is CASSRGATTTYEQYF. The DNA for the CDR3 is TGTGCCAGCAGCCGGGGGGCCACCACGACCTACGAGCAGTACTTC.

This clone appeared a few times. The chain is built from TRBV12-3 or TRBV12-4 and TRBJ2-1; 7 nucleotides line up with TRBD1. The CDR3 extends over 12 amino acids. V lost 2 bases to trimming and J lost 9 bases; unmatched junction nucleotides: 1. CDR3 sequence reads: CASSLRDSEQFF. DNA of the CDR3: TGTGCCAGCAGTTTACGGGACAGTGAGCAGTTCTTC.